The T cell receptor beta chain under discussion was sequenced for a study of T cells in Graves' hyperthyroidism and ophthalmopathy (dated by TCRdb to the late 2010s). Describing the broader study: Peripheral blood samples were taken at initial diagnosis, before any treatment was given. A discovery cohort of about a hundred patients, about 43 with Graves' ophthalmopathy and 57 with stable Graves' hyperthyroidism, was used to find distinguishing TCR V-J signatures. Thyroid tissue and blood T-cell repertoires from more than five Graves' hyperthyroidism patients were also compared in the study. An independent validation cohort of some 18 hyperthyroidism patients and 17 patients who later progressed to ophthalmopathy tested prospective prediction of ophthalmopathy. The paper reports TCR Vbeta CDR3 sequencing of about 140 peripheral blood samples: fewer than 50 ophthalmopathy, over 70 hyperthyroidism and 17 progressor patients. The 85 to 100 discovery patients were randomly split 7:3 into training and test sets. Following sampling, methimazole starting at 30 mg daily was given to hyperthyroidism patients, and high-dose intravenous methylprednisolone was given to ophthalmopathy patients. Results and caveats for the whole study, not just this receptor: Most expanded thyroid clonotypes (frequency above 0.001) were also detected in blood, a finding suggesting that blood repertoires may reflect thyroid immune responses. In cross-validation, a model built on a 13 V-J signature told ophthalmopathy apart from stable hyperthyroidism with roughly 87% sensitivity and roughly 81% specificity, and in testing the same model reached 80%/75%. No statistical method was used to set the sample size in advance, and investigators knew the group allocation. In validation, the model predicted progression to ophthalmopathy with about 71% sensitivity and around 72% specificity, a median of approximately 6.5 months before onset.

This clonotype was recorded many times. The clone's antigen remains unknown. Base qualities are not provided; no much larger clone lies one nucleotide away. Amplification of TCR beta CDR3 regions was carried out from RNA transcripts. For the first round of RT-PCR on the TCR CDR3, the HTBI primer set was used together with the Qiagen OneStep RT-PCR kit. Libraries were constructed in a second round of multiplex PCR, after which size selection and purification were carried out. The libraries were sequenced on an Illumina HiSeq2000 using paired-end 100 bp reads. Per the source publication's procedure: SOAPnuke was used to process the raw data, with reads discarded if the reads contained adapters or uncalled bases, had a mean Phred below 15, or lacked an exact constant-primer or identifier match. High-quality paired reads were merged with COPE v1.2.5, and unique nucleotide sequences were defined as clonotypes. Clonotypes were aligned to IMGT TRBV, TRBD and TRBJ reference segments using MiTCR v1.1. Analysis was restricted to V-J combinations with a frequency above 0.0001, which covered 98% to 99.2% of repertoires. A TCS score was defined as the ratio between F50 (clonal expansion) and ExV (chaos), using BLOSUM62-based TCRdist between CDR3 peptides within each V-J. Welch's t-statistics and random forest reduced some 510 V-J features to around 14, which were used in a naive Bayes classifier (R e1071). TCRdb passed the public sequencing reads through fastp at Q25 and MiXCR, retaining productive beta sequences. One record per CDR3 amino acid sequence lists the most common genes and DNA. The V and J calls follow TCRdb's processing rather than the paper's. The sample table holds some 490,000 distinct CDR3 sequences, of which roughly a sixth were seen once. Roughly 29% of the sample goes to the ten largest clones.

Ophthalmopathy patients had moderately to severely active disease, with a Clinical Activity Score of 3 or more, a NOSPECS grade of 4 or more, and a disease duration of less than 3 months. Patients with uncontrolled infections, other autoimmune diseases, pregnancy or lactation were excluded. Clinical symptoms, serum thyroxine and TRAb, thyroid ultrasound, and orbital computed tomography formed the basis for the diagnoses. Ficoll-Paque density gradient centrifugation was used to isolate PBMCs from about 10 ml of fresh peripheral blood. Trizol reagent was used to extract total RNA, and RNA quality was then checked on an Agilent 2100 Bioanalyzer. The clonotype was recovered from a woman in her 30s with Graves' ophthalmopathy. Input material: blood.

The nucleotides read TGTGCCAGCAGCGCGCTGGACAGGGGACCCTATGGCTACACCTTC. This encodes CASSALDRGPYGYTF. This sequence uses TRBV9 and TRBJ1-2; 9 central nucleotides agree with TRBD1. Including cysteine and phenylalanine, the CDR3 has 15 amino acids. Only the CDR3 portion is preserved as DNA: 45 bases, with reading frame beginning at the first base. Germline trimming amounts to 3 bases on V and 4 bases on J, with 7 as the count of junction bases outside the gene matches. CDR1 and CDR2 were assigned from the germline V gene as SGDLS and YYNGEE.